This T cell receptor beta chain was captured in a study of T cell responses to AZD1222 COVID-19 vaccine. The CDR3 is 17 amino acids. The V and J ends lost 0 bases and 7 bases respectively, with 23 bases between them. This table comes from immunoSEQ multiplex PCR, and its TCRdb copy is limited to in-frame clones, with some not included. The data show some 100,000 clones, roughly nine tenths seen once. Whole-study results and caveats: Unmutated variant regions reportedly attract nearly half of all spike-specific TCRs.

In the case of this clone: Its specificity is not known.

The sequence was obtained from an adult in good health. The chain couples TRBV5-3 to TRBJ2-7; either TRBD1 or TRBD2 may fit D (5 bases each). TRBV5-3 is placed among ORFs of uncertain function. The specimen comprised peripheral blood, sampled on day 0 of AZD1222 vaccination. This CDR3 reads CARSLDGDLPYLMEQYF. CDR3 DNA: TGTGCCAGAAGCTTGGACGGGGACCTACCCTACTTGATGGAGCAGTACTTC.